The 4 T cell receptor beta chains below come from one sample, sequenced in a study of control samples from healthy donors and cancer patients. The assay was immunoSEQ multiplex PCR, and TCRdb's table has in-frame clones only and misses some. This sample yields approximately 150,000 clones, of which about 91% are seen a single time; roughly 3.1% belongs to the top ten. Sequenced: blood. The receptors here all came from a man between 25 and 39 years old in good health.

The V call is TRBV6-5, the J call TRBJ2-7, with D unresolved. V dropped 7 bases and J dropped 3 bases, with 4 bases sitting between them. Per the germline V gene, CDR1 is MNHEY and CDR2 is SVGAGI. The CDR3 sequence is 10 residues long. Here the CDR3 reads CASISYEQYF. The CDR3 region has the DNA TGTGCCAGCATTAGCTACGAGCAGTACTTC.

This sequence joins TRBV18 and TRBJ1-2; 7 bases are shared with TRBD1. Unmatched junction bases numbered 7, after V lost 0 bases and J lost 3 bases. CDR3 length equals 16 residues. Germline V lookup: CDR1 KGHSH, CDR2 LQKENI. The CDR3 DNA follows: TGTGCCAGCTCACCACCTTCGGGACAGCAGTACTATGGCTACACCTTC. It specifies CASSPPSGQQYYGYTF.

This clone was detected a few times. V usage is TRBV19 and J usage is TRBJ1-1; tentative D call: TRBD1 (5 bases). CDR3 size: 13 residues. V lost 3 bases, J lost 1 base, and 6 bases lay in between. The V gene's germline CDR1 is LNHDA and CDR2 SQIVND (reference sequence). This chain's CDR3 is CASSMDKNTEAFF. In DNA form, the CDR3 reads TGTGCCAGTAGTATGGACAAGAACACTGAAGCTTTCTTT.

This clone was seen just once. V and J are TRBV7-9 and TRBJ1-2; 8 bases line up with TRBD1. The CDR3 totals 13 residues. Germline V gives CDR1 SEHNR, CDR2 FQNEAQ (reference sequence). Trimming at V came to 9 bases and at J to 3 bases, leaving 6 bases not matched to a gene. CDR3 in amino acids: CASPGGADYGYTF. The CDR3 region has the DNA TGTGCCAGTCCAGGGGGCGCGGACTATGGCTACACCTTC.